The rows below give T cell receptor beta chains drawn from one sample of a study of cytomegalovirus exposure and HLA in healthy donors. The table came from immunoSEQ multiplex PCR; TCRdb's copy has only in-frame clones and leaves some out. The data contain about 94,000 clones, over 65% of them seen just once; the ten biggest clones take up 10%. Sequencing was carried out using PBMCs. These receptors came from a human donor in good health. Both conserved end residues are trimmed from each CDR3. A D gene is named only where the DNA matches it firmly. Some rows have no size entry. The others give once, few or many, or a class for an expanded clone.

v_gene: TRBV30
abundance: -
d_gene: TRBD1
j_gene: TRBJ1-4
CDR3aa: AWRSGQGGEKLF

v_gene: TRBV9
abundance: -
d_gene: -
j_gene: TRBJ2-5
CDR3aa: ASSVGEWQTQY

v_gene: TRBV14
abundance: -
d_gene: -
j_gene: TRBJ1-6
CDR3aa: ASSLLVGTYNSPLH

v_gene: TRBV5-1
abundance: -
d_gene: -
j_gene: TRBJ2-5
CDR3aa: ASSLGQQTQY

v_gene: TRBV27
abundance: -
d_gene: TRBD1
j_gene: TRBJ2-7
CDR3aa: ASSLGTGFYEQY

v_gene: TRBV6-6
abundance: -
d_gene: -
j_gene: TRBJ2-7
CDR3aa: ASSWGPSYEQY

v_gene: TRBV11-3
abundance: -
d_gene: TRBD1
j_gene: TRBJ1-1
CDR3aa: ASSSGTGIDTEAF

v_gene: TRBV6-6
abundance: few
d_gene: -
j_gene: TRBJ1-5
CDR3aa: ASAGEQPQH

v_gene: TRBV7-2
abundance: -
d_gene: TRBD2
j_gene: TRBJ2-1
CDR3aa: ASSTRLAGYNEQF

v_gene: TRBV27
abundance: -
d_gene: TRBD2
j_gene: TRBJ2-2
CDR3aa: ASSPEAGGRRTGELF

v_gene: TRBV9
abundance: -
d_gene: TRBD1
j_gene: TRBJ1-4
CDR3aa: ASSSGQAANEKLF

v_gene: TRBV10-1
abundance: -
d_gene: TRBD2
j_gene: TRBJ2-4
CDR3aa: ASSLGTREAKNIQY

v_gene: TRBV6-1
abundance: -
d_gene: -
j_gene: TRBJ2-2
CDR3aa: ASSEAASNTGELF

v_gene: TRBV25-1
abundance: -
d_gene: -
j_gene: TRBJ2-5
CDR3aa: ASSVIGGAGQETQY

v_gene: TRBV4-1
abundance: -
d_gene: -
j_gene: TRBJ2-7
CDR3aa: ASSQDRRQAYEQY

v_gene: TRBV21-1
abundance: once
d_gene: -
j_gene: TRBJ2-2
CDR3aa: ASSKAGERGGELF

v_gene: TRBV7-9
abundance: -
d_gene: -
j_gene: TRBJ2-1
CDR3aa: ASSPSGTYHNEQF

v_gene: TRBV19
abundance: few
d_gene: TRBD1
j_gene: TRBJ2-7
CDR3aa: ASSIVPGGSYEQY

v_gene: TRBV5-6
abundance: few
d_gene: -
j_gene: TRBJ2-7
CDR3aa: ASSPPQGLTINPSGEQY

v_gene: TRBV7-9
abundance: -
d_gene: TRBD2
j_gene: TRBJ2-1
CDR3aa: ASSLGLAGGPVEQF

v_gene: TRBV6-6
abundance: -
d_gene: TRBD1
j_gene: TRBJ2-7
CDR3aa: AISRDRLSYEQY

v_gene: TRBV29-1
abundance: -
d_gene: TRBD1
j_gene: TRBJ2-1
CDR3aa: SVGDRGYNEQF

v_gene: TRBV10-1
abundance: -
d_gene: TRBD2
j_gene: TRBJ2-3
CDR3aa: ASSEPRTSGGTDTQY

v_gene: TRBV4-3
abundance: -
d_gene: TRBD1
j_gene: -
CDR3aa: ASSQSPGQTLYEQY

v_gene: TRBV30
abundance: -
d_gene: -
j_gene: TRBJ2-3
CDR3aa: AWSVKVGGVLSTDTQY

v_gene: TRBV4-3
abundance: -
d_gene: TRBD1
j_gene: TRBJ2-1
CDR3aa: ASSHGQGPYNEQF

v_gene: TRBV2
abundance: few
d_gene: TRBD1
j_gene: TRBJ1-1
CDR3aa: ASIGTATEAF

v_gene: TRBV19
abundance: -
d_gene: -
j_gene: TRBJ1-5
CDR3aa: ASSLLDQPQH

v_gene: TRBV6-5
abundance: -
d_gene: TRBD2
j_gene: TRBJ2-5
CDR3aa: ASSYRAGGETQY

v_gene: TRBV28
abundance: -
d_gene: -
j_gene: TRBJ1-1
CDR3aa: ASRDQVSAEAF

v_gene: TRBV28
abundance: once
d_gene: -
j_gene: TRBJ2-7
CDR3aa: ASSLEPGTLRYEQY

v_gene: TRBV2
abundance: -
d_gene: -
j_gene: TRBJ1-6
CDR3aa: ASSVYEVGGNSPLH

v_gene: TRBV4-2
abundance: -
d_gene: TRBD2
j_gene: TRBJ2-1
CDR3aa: ASRLLAGDNEQF

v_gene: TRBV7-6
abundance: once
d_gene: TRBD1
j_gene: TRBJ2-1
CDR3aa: ASNPQGAGTYNEQF

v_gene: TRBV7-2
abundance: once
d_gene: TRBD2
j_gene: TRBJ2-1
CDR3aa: ASSLVRGSPHNEQF

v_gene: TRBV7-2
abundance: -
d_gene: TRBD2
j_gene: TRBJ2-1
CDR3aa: ASRSQIAGVQF